This T cell receptor beta chain was observed in a study of blood T cells in healthy people across ages. Overall study results and limits: Fewer expanded clones and more diversity marked long-lived versus aged donors. Per million T cells, the diversity of TCR beta decreased roughly linearly as age advanced.

This clonotype was found a few times. Its antigen is not known. The use of a sample-barcoded 5' primer and a J-beta primer mix characterized a second PCR of roughly 6 to 12 cycles. TCRdb independently ran MiXCR on the 5' RACE reads; one entry per CDR3 protein. The profile covers hundreds of thousands of distinct CDR3 sequences, with 20% to 25% appearing a single time and just under 9.5% taken by the ten largest. The same sample was also used in a study of T cells of mothers and their children.

The sample consisted of blood. The clonotype comes from a boy aged 5-17 years in good health.

CDR3 amino acids: CASRAGDPGEQYF. The CDR3 nucleotides are TGTGCCAGCAGGGCGGGAGATCCGGGAGAGCAGTACTTC. The J gene is TRBJ2-7, the V gene TRBV7-9, with 7 bases identical to TRBD2. The junction had 9 bases not matched to a gene; V was cut back by 6 bases and J by 7 bases. Germline V gives CDR1 SEHNR, CDR2 FQNEAQ (reference sequence). The CDR3 consists of 13 residues.